This TCR beta chain was sequenced for a study of identifying expanded T cells in peripheral blood. A note on this clone: Its matching antigen is unknown.

Clones were sequenced by immunoSEQ multiplex PCR, and TCRdb holds only the in-frame ones, with some missing. The sample carries around 94,000 clones, around 83% recorded once. Broader study findings: Clone count variance between roughly 2-week samples rose with total template count. Over approximately two and four weeks, about 17 and 20 clones changed, versus approximately 1.2 between replicates.

This CDR3 has 16 amino acids. The V end was cut by 1 base, the J end by 2 bases, with 13 bases between. Germline V gene data show CDR1 as SEHNR and CDR2 as FQNEAQ (reference sequence). No infections or other immune events were documented during collection. The sequenced material came from blood. The TCR was taken from a person aged 18 to 70 in good health. The chain is built from TRBV7-9 and TRBJ2-3; D is unresolved. CDR3 amino acids: CASSLGRHLTTDTQYF. The CDR3 DNA reads TGTGCCAGCAGCTTAGGTCGACACCTAACCACAGATACGCAGTATTTT.